Listed below are T cell receptor beta chains from one sample, sequenced in a study of blood T cell repertoires in COVID-19. Clones were sequenced by immunoSEQ multiplex PCR, and TCRdb holds only the in-frame ones, with some missing. Of 140,000 to 150,000 clones detected, around 88% appear once; the ten largest clones hold just under 3%. Sequencing was done on a sample of peripheral blood. The receptors originated from a man aged 55-75 years with active or convalescent COVID-19. CDR3s leave out the opening cysteine and the closing phenylalanine or tryptophan.

v_call: TRBV2; j_call: TRBJ2-7; cdr3_aa: ASSEGTVAAYEQY
v_call: TRBV3-1/TRBV3-2; j_call: TRBJ2-3; cdr3_aa: ASSQSGTQSTDTQY
v_call: TRBV28; j_call: TRBJ2-2; cdr3_aa: ASSLIGLAGGSGELF
v_call: TRBV7-2; j_call: TRBJ2-1; cdr3_aa: ASSLTLAGNEQF
v_call: TRBV6-5; j_call: TRBJ1-1; cdr3_aa: ASCNSGGTEAF
v_call: TRBV9; j_call: TRBJ2-5; cdr3_aa: ASSVSGHPNQETQY
v_call: TRBV9; j_call: TRBJ2-3; cdr3_aa: ASSARTGEFTQY
v_call: TRBV24-1; j_call: TRBJ1-1; cdr3_aa: ATRASGNTEAF
v_call: TRBV10-3; j_call: TRBJ1-2; cdr3_aa: AISEDRTFSNYGYT
v_call: TRBV5-1; j_call: TRBJ2-7; cdr3_aa: ASRLAGTYEQY
v_call: TRBV2; j_call: TRBJ2-2; cdr3_aa: ASSEGRLAGAHYVNTGELF
v_call: TRBV13; j_call: TRBJ1-1; cdr3_aa: ASSLERADRGQAF
v_call: TRBV2; j_call: TRBJ2-1; cdr3_aa: ASSELQGGTYNEQF
v_call: TRBV28; j_call: TRBJ2-7; cdr3_aa: ASSSLGTGKSYEQY
v_call: TRBV28; j_call: TRBJ2-1; cdr3_aa: ASSSPSGNAYNEQF
v_call: TRBV15; j_call: TRBJ1-3; cdr3_aa: ATSRAVGNTIY
v_call: TRBV5-4; j_call: TRBJ2-7; cdr3_aa: ASSNVAGGSPYEQY
v_call: TRBV6-6; j_call: TRBJ2-2; cdr3_aa: ASSYWGTGGSGELF
v_call: TRBV2; j_call: TRBJ2-7; cdr3_aa: ASRGTGEQY
v_call: TRBV21-1; j_call: TRBJ2-5; cdr3_aa: ASSKVQREGRETQY
v_call: TRBV11-2; j_call: TRBJ2-7; cdr3_aa: ASSLGSNPQY
v_call: TRBV21-1; j_call: TRBJ1-2; cdr3_aa: ASSKVAGAVEGYT
v_call: TRBV27; j_call: TRBJ2-3; cdr3_aa: ASWRATSTDTQY
v_call: TRBV27; j_call: TRBJ1-2; cdr3_aa: ASSNRGPYGYT
v_call: TRBV28; j_call: TRBJ1-2; cdr3_aa: ASSHRRGANYGYT
v_call: TRBV6-2/TRBV6-3; j_call: TRBJ2-5; cdr3_aa: ASSYVIETQY
v_call: TRBV7-2; j_call: TRBJ2-5; cdr3_aa: ASSSRDRGPSSKETQY
v_call: TRBV19; j_call: TRBJ2-1; cdr3_aa: ASSIIAGRNEQF
v_call: TRBV6-5; j_call: TRBJ2-2; cdr3_aa: ASSYMVVTGELF
v_call: TRBV28; j_call: TRBJ2-1; cdr3_aa: ASSLGDRGSQF
v_call: TRBV19; j_call: TRBJ1-4; cdr3_aa: ASSMEFAGRDEKLF
v_call: TRBV7-3; j_call: TRBJ2-1; cdr3_aa: ASSPLPGQNNEQF
v_call: TRBV7-8; j_call: TRBJ2-3; cdr3_aa: ASSLGGGRADTQY
v_call: TRBV6-2/TRBV6-3; j_call: TRBJ2-5; cdr3_aa: ASSASEAGGKTQY
v_call: TRBV27; j_call: TRBJ2-5; cdr3_aa: ASSRTGTETQY
v_call: TRBV3-1/TRBV3-2; j_call: TRBJ1-1; cdr3_aa: ASSPAPGRHTEAF
v_call: TRBV19; j_call: TRBJ1-5; cdr3_aa: ASSIGSGGIRNQPQH
v_call: TRBV2; j_call: TRBJ2-3; cdr3_aa: ASSPGLAGITDTQY
v_call: TRBV3-1/TRBV3-2; j_call: TRBJ1-5; cdr3_aa: ASSPGSSFSNQPQH
v_call: TRBV4-3; j_call: TRBJ2-1; cdr3_aa: ASSLWTVSSYNEQF
v_call: TRBV5-4; j_call: TRBJ2-2; cdr3_aa: ASSYPGLGGTGELF
v_call: TRBV6-6; j_call: TRBJ2-3; cdr3_aa: ASQKTSGGFTDTQY
v_call: TRBV5-1; j_call: TRBJ2-5; cdr3_aa: ASSGLAGLDQETQY
v_call: TRBV9; j_call: TRBJ2-2; cdr3_aa: ASSVVGAAGELF
v_call: TRBV11-2; j_call: TRBJ1-1; cdr3_aa: ASSQDRGQGEAF
v_call: TRBV27; j_call: TRBJ2-2; cdr3_aa: ASSLGAGANTGELF
v_call: TRBV6-2/TRBV6-3; j_call: TRBJ2-5; cdr3_aa: ASSYGAGGNQETQY
v_call: TRBV5-8; j_call: TRBJ1-3; cdr3_aa: ASSFRSSGNTIY
v_call: TRBV7-2; j_call: TRBJ1-1; cdr3_aa: ASSLGGRVNTEAF